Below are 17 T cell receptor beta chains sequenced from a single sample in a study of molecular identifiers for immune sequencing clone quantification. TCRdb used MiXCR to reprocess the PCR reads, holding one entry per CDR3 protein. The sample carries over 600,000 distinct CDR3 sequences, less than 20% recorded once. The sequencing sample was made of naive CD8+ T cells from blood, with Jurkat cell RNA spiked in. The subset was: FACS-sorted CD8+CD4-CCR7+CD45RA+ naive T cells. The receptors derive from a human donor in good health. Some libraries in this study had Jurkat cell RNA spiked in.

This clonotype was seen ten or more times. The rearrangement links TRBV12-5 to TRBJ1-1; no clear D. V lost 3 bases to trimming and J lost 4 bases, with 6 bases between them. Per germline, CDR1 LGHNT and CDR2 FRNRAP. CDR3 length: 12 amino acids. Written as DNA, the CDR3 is TGTGCTAGTGGTTTCAGTGGCACTGAAGCTTTCTTT. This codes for CASGFSGTEAFF.

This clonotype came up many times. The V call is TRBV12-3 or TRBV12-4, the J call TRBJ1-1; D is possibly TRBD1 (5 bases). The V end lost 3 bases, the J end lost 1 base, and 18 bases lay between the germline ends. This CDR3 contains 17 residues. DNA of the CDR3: TGTGCCAGCAGTTTTCTAATCCGCCGGGGCCCGAACACTGAAGCTTTCTTT. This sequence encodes CASSFLIRRGPNTEAFF.

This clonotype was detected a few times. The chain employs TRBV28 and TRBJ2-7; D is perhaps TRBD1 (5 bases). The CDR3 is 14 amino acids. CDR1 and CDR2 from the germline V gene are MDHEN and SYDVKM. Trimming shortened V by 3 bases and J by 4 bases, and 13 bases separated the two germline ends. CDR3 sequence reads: CASSLRQIPYEQYF. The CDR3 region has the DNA TGTGCCAGCAGTTTGAGACAGATCCCATACGAGCAGTACTTC.

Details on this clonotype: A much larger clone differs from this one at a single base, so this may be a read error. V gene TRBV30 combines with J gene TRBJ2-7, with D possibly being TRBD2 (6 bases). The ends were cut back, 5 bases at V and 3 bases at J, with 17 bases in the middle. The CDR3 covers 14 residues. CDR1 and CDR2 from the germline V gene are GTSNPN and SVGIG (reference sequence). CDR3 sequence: CAWAGGSFLYEQYF. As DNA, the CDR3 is TGTGCCTGGGCCGGAGGGAGCTTTCTCTACGAGCAGTACTTC.

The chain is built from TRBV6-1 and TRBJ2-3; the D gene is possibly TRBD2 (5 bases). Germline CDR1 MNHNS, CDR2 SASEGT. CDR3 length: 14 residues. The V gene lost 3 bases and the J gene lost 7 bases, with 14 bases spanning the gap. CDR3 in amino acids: CASSDSADQYTQYF. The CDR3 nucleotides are TGTGCCAGCAGTGACTCAGCGGATCAATATACGCAGTATTTT.

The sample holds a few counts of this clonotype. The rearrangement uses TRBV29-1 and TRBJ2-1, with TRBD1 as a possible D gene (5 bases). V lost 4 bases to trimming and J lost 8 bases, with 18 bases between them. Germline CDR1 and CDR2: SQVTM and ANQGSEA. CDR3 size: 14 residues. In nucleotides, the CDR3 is TGCAGCGTTGCCCCTGAGACAACCAGGGATGAGCAGTTCTTC. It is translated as CSVAPETTRDEQFF.

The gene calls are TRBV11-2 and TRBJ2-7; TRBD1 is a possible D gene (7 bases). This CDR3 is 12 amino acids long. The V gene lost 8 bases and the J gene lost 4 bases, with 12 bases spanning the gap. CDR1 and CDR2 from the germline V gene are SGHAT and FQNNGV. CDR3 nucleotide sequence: TGTGCCAGCGCAGCAGGGGGGTACGAGCAGTACTTC. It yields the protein CASAAGGYEQYF.

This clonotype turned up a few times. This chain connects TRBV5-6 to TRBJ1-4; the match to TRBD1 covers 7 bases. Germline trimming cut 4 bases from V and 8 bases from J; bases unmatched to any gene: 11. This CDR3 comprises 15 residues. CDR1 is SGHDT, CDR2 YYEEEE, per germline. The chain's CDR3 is CASSLGQLLSEKLFF. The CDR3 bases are TGTGCCAGCAGCCTGGGACAGCTTTTATCCGAAAAACTGTTTTTT.

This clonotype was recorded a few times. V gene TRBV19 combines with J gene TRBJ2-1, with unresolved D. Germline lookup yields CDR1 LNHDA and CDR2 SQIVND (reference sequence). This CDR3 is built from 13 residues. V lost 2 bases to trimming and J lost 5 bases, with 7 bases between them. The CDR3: CASSILGHNEQFF. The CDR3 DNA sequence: TGTGCCAGTAGTATATTAGGGCACAATGAGCAGTTCTTC. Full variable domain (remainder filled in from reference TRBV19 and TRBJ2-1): DGGITQSPKYLFRKEGQNVTLSCEQNLNHDAMYWYRQDPGQGLRLIYYSQIVNDFQKGDIAEGYSVSREKKESFPLTVTSAQKNPTAFYLCASSILGHNEQFFGPGTRLTVL.

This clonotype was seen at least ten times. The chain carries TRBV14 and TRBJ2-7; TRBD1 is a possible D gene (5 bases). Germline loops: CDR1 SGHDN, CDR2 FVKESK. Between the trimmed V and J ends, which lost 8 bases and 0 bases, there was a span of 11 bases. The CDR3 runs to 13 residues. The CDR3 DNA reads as TGTGCCAGCCAATCCAGGGACTCCTACGAGCAGTACTTC. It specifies CASQSRDSYEQYF.

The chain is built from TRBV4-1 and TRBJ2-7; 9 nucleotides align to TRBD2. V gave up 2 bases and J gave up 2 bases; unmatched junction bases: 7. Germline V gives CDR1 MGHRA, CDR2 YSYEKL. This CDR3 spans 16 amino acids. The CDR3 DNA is TGCGCCAGCAGCCAACTCCCGACTAGCGGAACCTACGAGCAGTACTTC. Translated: CASSQLPTSGTYEQYF.

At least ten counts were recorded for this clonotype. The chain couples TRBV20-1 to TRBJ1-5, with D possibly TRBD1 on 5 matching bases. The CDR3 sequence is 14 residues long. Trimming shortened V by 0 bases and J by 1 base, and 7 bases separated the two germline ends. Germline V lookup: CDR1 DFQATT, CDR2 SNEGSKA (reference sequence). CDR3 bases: TGCAGTGCTAGAGATGGACACAGCAATCAGCCCCAGCATTTT. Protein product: CSARDGHSNQPQHF.

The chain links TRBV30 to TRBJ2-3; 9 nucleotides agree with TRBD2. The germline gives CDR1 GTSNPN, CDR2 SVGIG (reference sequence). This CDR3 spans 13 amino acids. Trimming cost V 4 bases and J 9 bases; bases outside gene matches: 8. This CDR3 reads CAWNGGRGGTQYF. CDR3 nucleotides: TGTGCCTGGAATGGCGGGAGGGGGGGCACGCAGTATTTT.

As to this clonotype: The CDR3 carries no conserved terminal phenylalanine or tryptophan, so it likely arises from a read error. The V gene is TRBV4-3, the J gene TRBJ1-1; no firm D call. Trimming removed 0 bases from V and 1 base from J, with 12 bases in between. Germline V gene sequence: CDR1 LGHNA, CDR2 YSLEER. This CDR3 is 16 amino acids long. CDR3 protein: CASSQDIAASNTEAFL. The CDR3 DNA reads TGCGCCAGCAGCCAAGACATCGCGGCGTCGAACACTGAAGCTTTCCTT.

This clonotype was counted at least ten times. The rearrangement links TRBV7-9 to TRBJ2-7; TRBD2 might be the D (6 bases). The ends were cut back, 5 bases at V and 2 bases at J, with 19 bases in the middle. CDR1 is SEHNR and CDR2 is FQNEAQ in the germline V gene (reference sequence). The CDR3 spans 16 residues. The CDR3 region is CASSRGPGEPTYEQYF. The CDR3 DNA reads TGTGCCAGCAGCCGTGGGCCGGGGGAGCCCACCTACGAGCAGTACTTC.

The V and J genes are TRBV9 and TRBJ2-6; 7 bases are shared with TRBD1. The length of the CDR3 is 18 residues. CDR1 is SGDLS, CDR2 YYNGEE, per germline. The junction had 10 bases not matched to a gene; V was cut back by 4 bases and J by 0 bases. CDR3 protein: CASSTRDREYSGANVLTF. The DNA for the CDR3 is TGTGCCAGCAGCACCCGGGACAGAGAGTACTCTGGGGCCAACGTCCTGACTTTC.

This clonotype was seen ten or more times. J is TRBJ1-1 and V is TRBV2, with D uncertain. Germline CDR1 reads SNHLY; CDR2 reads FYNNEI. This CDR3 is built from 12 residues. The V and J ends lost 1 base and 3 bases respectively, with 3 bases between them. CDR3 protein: CASSEVYTEAFF. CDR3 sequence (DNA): TGTGCCAGCAGTGAAGTCTACACTGAAGCTTTCTTT.